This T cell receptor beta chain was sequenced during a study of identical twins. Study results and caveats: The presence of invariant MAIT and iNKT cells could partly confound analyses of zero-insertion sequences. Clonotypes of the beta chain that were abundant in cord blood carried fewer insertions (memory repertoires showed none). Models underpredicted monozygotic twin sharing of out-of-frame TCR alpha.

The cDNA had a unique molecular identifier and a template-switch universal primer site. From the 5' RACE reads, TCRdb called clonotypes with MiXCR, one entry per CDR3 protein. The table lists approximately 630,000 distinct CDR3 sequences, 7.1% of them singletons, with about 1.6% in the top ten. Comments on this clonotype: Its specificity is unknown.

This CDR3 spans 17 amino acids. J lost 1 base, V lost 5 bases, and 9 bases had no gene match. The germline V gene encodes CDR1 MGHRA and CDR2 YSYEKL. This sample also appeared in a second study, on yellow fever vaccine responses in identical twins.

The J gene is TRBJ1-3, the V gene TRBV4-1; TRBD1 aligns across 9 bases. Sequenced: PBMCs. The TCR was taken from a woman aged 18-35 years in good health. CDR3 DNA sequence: TGCGCCAGCAGCTTTCCCGGGACAGGGATATCTGGAAACACCATATATTTT. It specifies CASSFPGTGISGNTIYF.